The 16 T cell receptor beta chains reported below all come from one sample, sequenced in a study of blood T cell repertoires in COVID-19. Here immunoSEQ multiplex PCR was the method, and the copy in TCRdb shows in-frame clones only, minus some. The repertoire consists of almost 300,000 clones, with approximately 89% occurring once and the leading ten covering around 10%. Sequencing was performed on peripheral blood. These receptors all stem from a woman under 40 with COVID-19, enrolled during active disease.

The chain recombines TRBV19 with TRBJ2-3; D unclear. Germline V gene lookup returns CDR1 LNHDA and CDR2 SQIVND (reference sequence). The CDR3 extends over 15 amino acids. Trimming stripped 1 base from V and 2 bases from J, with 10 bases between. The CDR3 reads CASSIATPPTDTQYF. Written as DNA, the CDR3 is TGTGCCAGTAGTATAGCAACTCCCCCCACAGATACGCAGTATTTT.

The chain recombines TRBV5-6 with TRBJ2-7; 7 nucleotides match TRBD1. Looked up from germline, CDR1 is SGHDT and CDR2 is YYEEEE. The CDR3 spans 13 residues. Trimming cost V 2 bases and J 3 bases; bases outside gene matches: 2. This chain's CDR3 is CASSLRDSYEQYF. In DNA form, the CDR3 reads TGTGCCAGCAGCTTAAGGGACAGCTACGAGCAGTACTTC.

The CDR3 is CASSQGPAGAYEQYF. In nucleotides, the CDR3 is TGTGCCAGCAGCCAAGGTCCAGCGGGGGCCTACGAGCAGTACTTC. This chain connects TRBV4-2 to TRBJ2-7; 8 bases fit TRBD2. This CDR3 is 15 amino acids long. V dropped 1 base and J dropped 2; count of bases not matched to a gene: 4. Germline V CDR1 and CDR2: LGHNA, YNFKEQ.

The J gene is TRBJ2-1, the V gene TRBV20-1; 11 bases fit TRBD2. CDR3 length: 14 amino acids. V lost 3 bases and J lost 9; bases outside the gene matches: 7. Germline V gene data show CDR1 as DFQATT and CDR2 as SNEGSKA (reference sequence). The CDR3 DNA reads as TGCAGTGCTAGTGGTAGCGGGGGGGCGAGTGAGCAGTTCTTC. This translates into CSASGSGGASEQFF.

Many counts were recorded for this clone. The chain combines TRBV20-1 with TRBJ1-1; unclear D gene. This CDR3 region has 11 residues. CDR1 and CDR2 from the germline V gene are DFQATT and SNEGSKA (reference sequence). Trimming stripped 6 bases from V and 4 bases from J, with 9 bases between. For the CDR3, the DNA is TGCAGTGCCGACGAGCGCACTGAAGCTTTCTTT. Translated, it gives CSADERTEAFF.

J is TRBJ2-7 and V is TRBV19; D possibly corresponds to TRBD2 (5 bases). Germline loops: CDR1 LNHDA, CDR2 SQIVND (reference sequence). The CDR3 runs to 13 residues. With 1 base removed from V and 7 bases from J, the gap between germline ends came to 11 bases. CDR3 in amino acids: CASSIGRGGEQYF. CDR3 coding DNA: TGTGCCAGTAGTATAGGCCGGGGTGGAGAGCAGTACTTC.

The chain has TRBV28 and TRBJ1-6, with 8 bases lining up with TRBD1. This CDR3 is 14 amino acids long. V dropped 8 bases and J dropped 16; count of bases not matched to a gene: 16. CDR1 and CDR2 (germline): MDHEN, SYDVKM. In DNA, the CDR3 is TGTGCCAGCGGCCTCCCAGTAGGACAGGGCATACTCCACTTT. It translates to CASGLPVGQGILHF. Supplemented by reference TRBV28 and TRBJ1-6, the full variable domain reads DVKVTQSSRYLVKRTGEKVFLECVQDMDHENMFWYRQDPGLGLRLIYFSYDVKMKEKGDIPEGYSVSREKKERFSLILESASTNQTSMYLCASGLPVGQGILHFGNGTRLTVT.

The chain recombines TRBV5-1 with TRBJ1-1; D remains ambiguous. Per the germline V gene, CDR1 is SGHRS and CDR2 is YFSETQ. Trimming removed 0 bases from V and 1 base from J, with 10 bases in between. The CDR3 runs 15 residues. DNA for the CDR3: TGCGCCAGCAGCTTGGTGGTACAGAAGAACACTGAAGCTTTCTTT. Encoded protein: CASSLVVQKNTEAFF.

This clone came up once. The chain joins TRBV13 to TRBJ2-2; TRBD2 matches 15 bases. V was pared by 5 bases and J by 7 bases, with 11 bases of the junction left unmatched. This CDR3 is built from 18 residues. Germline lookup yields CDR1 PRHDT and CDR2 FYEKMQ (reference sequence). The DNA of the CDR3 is TGTGCCAGCAGCACGCGGACTAGCGGGGGGGCCGGAAGCGGGGAGCTGTTTTTT. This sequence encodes CASSTRTSGGAGSGELFF.

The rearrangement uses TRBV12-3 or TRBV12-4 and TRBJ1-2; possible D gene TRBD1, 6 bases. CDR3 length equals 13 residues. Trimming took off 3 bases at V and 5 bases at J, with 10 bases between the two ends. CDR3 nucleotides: TGTGCCAGCAGTTTGCAGGGGCGGTATGGCTACACCTTC. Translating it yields CASSLQGRYGYTF.

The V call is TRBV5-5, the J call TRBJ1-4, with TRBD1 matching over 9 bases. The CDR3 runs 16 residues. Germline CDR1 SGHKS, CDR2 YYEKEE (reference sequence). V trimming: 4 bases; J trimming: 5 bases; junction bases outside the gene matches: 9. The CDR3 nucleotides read TGTGCCAGCAGCCCCCATCCACAGGGGGCGAATGAAAAACTGTTTTTT. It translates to CASSPHPQGANEKLFF.

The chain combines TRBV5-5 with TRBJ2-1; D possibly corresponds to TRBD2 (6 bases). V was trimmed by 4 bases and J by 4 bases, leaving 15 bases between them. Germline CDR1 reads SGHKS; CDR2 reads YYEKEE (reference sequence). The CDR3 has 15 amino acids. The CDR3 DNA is TGTGCCAGCAGCGCGCTGACGCGGGAATACAATGAGCAGTTCTTC. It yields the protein CASSALTREYNEQFF.

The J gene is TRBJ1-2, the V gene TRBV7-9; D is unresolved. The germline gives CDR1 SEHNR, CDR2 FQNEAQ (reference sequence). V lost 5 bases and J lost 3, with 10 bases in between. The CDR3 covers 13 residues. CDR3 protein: CASSPSLDYGYTF. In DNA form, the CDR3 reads TGTGCCAGCAGCCCAAGCTTGGACTATGGCTACACCTTC. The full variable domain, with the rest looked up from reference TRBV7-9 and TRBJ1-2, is DTGVSQNPRHKITKRGQNVTFRCDPISEHNRLYWYRQTLGQGPEFLTYFQNEAQLEKSRLLSDRFSAERPKGSFSTLEIQRTEQGDSAMYLCASSPSLDYGYTFGSGTRLTVV.

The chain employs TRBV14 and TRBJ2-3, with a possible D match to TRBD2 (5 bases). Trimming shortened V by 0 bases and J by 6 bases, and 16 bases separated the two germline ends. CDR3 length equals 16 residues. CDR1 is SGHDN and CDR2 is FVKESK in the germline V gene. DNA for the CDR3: TGTGCCAGCAGCCAAGATCCCAGGCTAGCACAGGATACGCAGTATTTT. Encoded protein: CASSQDPRLAQDTQYF.

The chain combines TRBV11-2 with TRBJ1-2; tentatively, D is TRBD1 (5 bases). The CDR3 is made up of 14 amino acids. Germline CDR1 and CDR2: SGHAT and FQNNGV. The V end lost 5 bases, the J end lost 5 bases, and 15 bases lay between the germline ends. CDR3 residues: CASSPSGLLYGYTF. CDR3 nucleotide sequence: TGTGCCAGCAGCCCATCGGGACTGCTATATGGCTACACCTTC.

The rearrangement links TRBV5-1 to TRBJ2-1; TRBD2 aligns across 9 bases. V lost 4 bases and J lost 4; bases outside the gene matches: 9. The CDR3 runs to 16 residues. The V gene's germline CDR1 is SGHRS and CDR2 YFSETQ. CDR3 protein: CASSLEPSGTYNEQFF. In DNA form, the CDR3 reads TGCGCCAGCAGCCTCGAGCCTAGCGGGACGTACAATGAGCAGTTCTTC.